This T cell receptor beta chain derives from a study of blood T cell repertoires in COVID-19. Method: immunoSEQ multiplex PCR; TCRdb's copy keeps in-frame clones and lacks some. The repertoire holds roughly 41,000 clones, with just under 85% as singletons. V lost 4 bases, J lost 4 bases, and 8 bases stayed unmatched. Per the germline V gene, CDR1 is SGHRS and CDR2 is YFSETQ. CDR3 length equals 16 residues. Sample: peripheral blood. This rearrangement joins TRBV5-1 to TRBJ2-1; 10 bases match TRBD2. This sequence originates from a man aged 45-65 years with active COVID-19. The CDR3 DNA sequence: TGCGCCAGCAGCGCCCCGGGACTAGCGCCATACAATGAGCAGTTCTTC. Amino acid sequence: CASSAPGLAPYNEQFF.